This TCR beta chain was sequenced for a study of graft-versus-host responses after intestinal transplantation. In the case of this clone: Its target is unknown. The junction departs from the called germline gene at one end, perhaps through a read error.

Regarding the study as a whole: Allografts of patients with graft-donor T cell macrochimerism showed high graft-versus-host to host-versus-graft clone ratios.

Profiled with immunoSEQ multiplex PCR; TCRdb holds only in-frame clones, not every one. The top ten clones hold less than 1.5% of a sample with fewer than 110,000 clones, more than 85% of them seen once. The source of this sequence is a human donor who received an intestinal transplant. The sequencing used unstimulated CD8+ T cells sorted from spleen or lymph node cells, collected before intestinal transplant.

CDR3 in amino acids: CASSMRVLETQHF. The DNA of the CDR3 is TGTGCCAGTAGTATGAGGGTCTTAGAGACCCAGCACTTC. The chain has TRBV19 and TRBJ2-5, with a possible D match to TRBD2 (5 bases). The germline V gene has CDR1 LNHDA and CDR2 SQIVND (reference sequence). This CDR3 is built from 13 residues.